A single count supports the clone carrying this TCR beta chain. Its specificity is not known. The CDR3 totals 14 residues. V shed 0 bases and J shed 5 bases, with 11 bases lying between them. Germline CDR1 is KGHSH and CDR2 is LQKENI. These data come from a study of cytomegalovirus exposure and HLA in healthy donors. The study's findings and limits: Under in vitro conditions, a few CMV-associated chains were confirmed as specific for CMV antigens.

Libraries were prepared by immunoSEQ multiplex PCR; TCRdb keeps only in-frame clonotypes and omits some of them. Of 150,000 to 200,000 clones in the sample, approximately 84% were seen once. Sequenced sample: PBMCs. V usage is TRBV18 and J usage is TRBJ2-7; a weak D match, TRBD2 (5 bases). This clonotype originated in a man younger than 35 in good health and CMV-seropositive. This CDR3 is CASSPPSAGHEQYF. In DNA, the CDR3 is TGTGCCAGCTCACCACCTAGCGCGGGCCACGAGCAGTACTTC.